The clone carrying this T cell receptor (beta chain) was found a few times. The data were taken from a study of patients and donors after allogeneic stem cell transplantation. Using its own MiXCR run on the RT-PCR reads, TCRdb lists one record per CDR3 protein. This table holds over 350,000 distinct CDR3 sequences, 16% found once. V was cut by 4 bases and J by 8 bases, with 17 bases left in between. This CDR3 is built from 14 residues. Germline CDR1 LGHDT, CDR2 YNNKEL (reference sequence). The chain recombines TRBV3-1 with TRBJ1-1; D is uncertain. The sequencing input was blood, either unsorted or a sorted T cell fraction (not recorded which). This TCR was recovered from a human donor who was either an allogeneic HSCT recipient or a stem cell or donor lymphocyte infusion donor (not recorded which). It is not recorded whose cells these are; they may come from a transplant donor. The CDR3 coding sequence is TGTGCCAGCAGCCGCTTAACTGCCAAAGGCGAAGCTTTCTTT. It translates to CASSRLTAKGEAFF.